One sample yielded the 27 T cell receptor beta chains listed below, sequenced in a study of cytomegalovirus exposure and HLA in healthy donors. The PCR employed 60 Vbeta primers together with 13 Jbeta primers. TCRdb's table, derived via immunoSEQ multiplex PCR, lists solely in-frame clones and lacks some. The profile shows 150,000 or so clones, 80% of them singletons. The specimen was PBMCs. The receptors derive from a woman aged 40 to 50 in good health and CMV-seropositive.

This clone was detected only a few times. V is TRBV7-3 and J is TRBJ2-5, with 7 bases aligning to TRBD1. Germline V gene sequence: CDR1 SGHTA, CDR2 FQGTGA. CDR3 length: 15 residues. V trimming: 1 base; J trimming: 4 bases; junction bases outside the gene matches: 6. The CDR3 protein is CASSLIGAGGETQYF. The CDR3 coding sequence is TGTGCCAGCAGCTTAATAGGGGCAGGGGGAGAGACCCAGTACTTC.

CDR3 region: CASSQAPVNTGELFF. Here the CDR3 DNA reads TGCGCCAGCAGCCAAGCGCCAGTTAACACCGGGGAGCTGTTTTTT. V and J are TRBV4-1 and TRBJ2-2; D is unresolved. V was trimmed by 1 base and J by 2 bases, leaving 8 bases between them. The V gene's germline CDR1 is MGHRA and CDR2 YSYEKL. This CDR3 comprises 15 residues.

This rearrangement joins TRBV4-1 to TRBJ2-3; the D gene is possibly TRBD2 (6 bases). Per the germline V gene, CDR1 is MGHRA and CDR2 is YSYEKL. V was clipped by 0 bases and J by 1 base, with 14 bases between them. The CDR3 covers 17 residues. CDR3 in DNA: TGCGCCAGCAGCCAAGATCGGTCGGGAGTGGGCACAGATACGCAGTATTTT. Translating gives CASSQDRSGVGTDTQYF.

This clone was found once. Written as DNA, the CDR3 is TGTGCCAGCCGACGGACAGGGAGCACTGAAGCTTTCTTT. Encoded protein: CASRRTGSTEAFF. The V and J genes are TRBV6-5 and TRBJ1-1; the match to TRBD1 covers 8 bases. Germline CDR1 is MNHEY and CDR2 is SVGAGI. This CDR3 contains 13 residues. J lost 4 bases, V lost 8 bases, and 6 bases had no gene match.

CDR3 nucleotides: TGTGCCTGGAGTGTCAGCGGGACGGACTACGAGCAGTACTTC. It is translated as CAWSVSGTDYEQYF. This chain uses TRBV30 with TRBJ2-7; TRBD2 matches 7 bases. The CDR3 has 14 amino acids. V lost 0 bases, J lost 3 bases, and 5 bases stayed unmatched. Germline loops: CDR1 GTSNPN, CDR2 SVGIG (reference sequence).

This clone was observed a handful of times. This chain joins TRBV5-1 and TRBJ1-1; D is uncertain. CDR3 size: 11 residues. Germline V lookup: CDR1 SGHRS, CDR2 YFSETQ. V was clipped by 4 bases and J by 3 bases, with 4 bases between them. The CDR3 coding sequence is TGCGCCAGCAGCCAGGACACTGAAGCTTTCTTT. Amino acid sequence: CASSQDTEAFF. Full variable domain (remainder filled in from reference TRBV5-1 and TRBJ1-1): KAGVTQTPRYLIKTRGQQVTLSCSPISGHRSVSWYQQTPGQGLQFLFEYFSETQRNKGNFPGRFSGRQFSNSRSEMNVSTLELGDSALYLCASSQDTEAFFGQGTRLTVV.

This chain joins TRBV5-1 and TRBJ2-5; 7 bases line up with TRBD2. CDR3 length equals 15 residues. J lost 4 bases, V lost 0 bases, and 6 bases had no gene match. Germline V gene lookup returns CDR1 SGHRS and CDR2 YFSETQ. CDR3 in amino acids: CASSLGGSVVETQYF. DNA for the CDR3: TGCGCCAGCAGCTTGGGCGGGAGTGTAGTAGAGACCCAGTACTTC.

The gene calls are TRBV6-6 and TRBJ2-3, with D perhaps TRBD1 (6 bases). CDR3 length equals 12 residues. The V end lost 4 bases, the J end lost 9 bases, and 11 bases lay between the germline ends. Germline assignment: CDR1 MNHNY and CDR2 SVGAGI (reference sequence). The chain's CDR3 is CASSSGAVTQYF. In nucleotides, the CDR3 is TGTGCCAGCAGTTCAGGGGCGGTGACGCAGTATTTT.

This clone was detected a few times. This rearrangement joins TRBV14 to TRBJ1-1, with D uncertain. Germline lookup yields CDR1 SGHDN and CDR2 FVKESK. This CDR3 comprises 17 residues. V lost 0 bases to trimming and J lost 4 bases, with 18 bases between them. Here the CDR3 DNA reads TGTGCCAGCAGCCAAGATCTACTGCGGGTGGCGGCCACTGAAGCTTTCTTT. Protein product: CASSQDLLRVAATEAFF.

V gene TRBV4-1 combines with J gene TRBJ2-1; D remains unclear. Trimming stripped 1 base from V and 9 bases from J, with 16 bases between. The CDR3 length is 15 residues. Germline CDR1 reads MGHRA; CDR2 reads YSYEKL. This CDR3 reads CASSQVLEDSGEQFF. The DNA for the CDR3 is TGCGCCAGCAGCCAAGTTTTAGAAGACTCGGGTGAGCAGTTCTTC.

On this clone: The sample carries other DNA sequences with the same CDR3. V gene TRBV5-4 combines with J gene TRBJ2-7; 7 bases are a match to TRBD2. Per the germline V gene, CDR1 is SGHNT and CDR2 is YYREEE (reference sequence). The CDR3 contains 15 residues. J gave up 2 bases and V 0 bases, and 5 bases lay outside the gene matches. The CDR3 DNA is TGTGCCAGCAGCTTGGGTCTAGCGGAGACCTACGAGCAGTACTTC. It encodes CASSLGLAETYEQYF.

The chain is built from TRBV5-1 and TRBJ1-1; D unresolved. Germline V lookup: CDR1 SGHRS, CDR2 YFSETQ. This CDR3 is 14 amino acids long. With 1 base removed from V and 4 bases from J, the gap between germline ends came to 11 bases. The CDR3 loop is CASSLWVGVTEAFF. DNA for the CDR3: TGCGCCAGCAGCTTGTGGGTGGGAGTCACTGAAGCTTTCTTT.

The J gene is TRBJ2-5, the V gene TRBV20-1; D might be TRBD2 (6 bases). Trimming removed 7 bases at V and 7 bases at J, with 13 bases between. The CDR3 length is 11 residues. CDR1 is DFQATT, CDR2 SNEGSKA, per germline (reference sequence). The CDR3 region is CSDPVGGTQYF. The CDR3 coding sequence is TGCAGTGACCCCGTCGGGGGGACCCAGTACTTC.

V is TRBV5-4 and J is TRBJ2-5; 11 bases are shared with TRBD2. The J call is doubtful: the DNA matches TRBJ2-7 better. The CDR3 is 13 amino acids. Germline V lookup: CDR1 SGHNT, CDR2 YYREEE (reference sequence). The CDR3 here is CASSGTSGYEQYF. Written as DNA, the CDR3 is TGTGCCAGCAGTGGGACTAGCGGCTACGAGCAGTACTTC.

As DNA, the CDR3 is TGTGCCAGCAGTGAAAGAGCGGGATCCAACAATGAGCAGTTCTTC. This translates into CASSERAGSNNEQFF. The chain couples TRBV2 to TRBJ2-1; 7 positions agree with TRBD2. V lost 2 bases, J lost 5 bases, and 6 bases stayed unmatched. From germline, CDR1 is SNHLY and CDR2 FYNNEI. CDR3 length: 15 residues. Based on the CDR3 plus reference TRBV2 and TRBJ2-1, the full variable domain is EPEVTQTPSHQVTQMGQEVILRCVPISNHLYFYWYRQILGQKVEFLVSFYNNEISEKSEIFDDQFSVERPDGSNFTLKIRSTKLEDSAMYFCASSERAGSNNEQFFGPGTRLTVL.

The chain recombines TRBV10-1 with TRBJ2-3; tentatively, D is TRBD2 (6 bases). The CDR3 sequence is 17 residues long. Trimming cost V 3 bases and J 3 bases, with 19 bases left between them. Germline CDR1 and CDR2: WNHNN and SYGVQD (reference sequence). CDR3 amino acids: CASSEYFFGGMTDTQYF. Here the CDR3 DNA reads TGCGCCAGCAGTGAATATTTCTTCGGGGGTATGACAGATACGCAGTATTTT.

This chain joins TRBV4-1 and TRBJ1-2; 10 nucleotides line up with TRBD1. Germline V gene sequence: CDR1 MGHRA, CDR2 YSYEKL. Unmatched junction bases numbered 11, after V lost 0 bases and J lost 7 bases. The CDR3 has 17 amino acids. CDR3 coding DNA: TGCGCCAGCAGCCAAGACCCCGGGACAGGGGCGGATGGTGGCTACACCTTC. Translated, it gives CASSQDPGTGADGGYTF.

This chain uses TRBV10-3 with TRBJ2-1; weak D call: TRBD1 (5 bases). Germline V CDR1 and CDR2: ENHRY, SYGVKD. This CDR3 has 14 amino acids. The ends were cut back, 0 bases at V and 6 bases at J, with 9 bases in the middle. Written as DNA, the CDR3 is TGTGCCATCAGTGAGTCGGGGCAGGCCAATGAGCAGTTCTTC. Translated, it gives CAISESGQANEQFF.

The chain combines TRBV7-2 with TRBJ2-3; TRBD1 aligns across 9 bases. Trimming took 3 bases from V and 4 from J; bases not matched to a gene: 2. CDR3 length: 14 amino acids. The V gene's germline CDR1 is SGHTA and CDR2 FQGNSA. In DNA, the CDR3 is TGTGCCAGCAGCTTCAGACAGGGGGCAGATACGCAGTATTTT. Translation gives CASSFRQGADTQYF.

The CDR3 loop reads CASSEEGVITEAFF. The CDR3 nucleotides are TGTGCCAGCAGTGAAGAGGGGGTAATCACTGAAGCTTTCTTT. V usage is TRBV6-5 and J usage is TRBJ1-1; tentative D call: TRBD1 (6 bases). V lost 5 bases to trimming and J lost 4 bases, with 14 bases between them. CDR3 length: 14 residues. The germline V gene has CDR1 MNHEY and CDR2 SVGAGI.

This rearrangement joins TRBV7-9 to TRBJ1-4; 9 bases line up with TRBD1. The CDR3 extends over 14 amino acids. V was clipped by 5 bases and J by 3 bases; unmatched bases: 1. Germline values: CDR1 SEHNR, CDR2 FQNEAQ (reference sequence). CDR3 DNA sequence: TGTGCCAGCAGCCGGACAGGGGCTAATGAAAAACTGTTTTTT. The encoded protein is CASSRTGANEKLFF.

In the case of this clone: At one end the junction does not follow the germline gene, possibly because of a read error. This CDR3 reads CTSSLAQGFEQFF. CDR3 in DNA: TGTACCAGCAGCTTAGCGCAGGGTTTTGAGCAGTTCTTC. This sequence joins TRBV7-7 and TRBJ2-1, with D perhaps being TRBD1 or TRBD2 (5 bases each). The CDR3 has 13 residues. Germline CDR1 reads SSHAT; CDR2 reads FNYEAQ (reference sequence).

The CDR3 DNA sequence: TGTGCCAGCAGCTTAGCGGTTGGCGGGAGCTACGAGCAGTACTTC. It is translated as CASSLAVGGSYEQYF. J is TRBJ2-7 and V is TRBV7-9, with TRBD2 matching 7 bases. Germline CDR1 is SEHNR and CDR2 is FQNEAQ (reference sequence). Trimming at V came to 0 bases and at J to 3 bases, leaving 5 bases not matched to a gene. This CDR3 has 15 amino acids.

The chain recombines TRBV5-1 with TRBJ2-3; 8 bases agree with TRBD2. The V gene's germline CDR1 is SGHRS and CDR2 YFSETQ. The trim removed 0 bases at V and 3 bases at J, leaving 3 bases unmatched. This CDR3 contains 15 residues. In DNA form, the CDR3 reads TGCGCCAGCAGCTTGGGTGCTAGCGGGACAGATACGCAGTATTTT. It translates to CASSLGASGTDTQYF. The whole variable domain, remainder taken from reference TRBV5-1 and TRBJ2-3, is KAGVTQTPRYLIKTRGQQVTLSCSPISGHRSVSWYQQTPGQGLQFLFEYFSETQRNKGNFPGRFSGRQFSNSRSEMNVSTLELGDSALYLCASSLGASGTDTQYFGPGTRLTVL.

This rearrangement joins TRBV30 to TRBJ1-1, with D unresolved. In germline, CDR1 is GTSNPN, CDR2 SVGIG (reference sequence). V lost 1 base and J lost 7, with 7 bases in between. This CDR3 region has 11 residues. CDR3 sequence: CAWSAQIEAFF. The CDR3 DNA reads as TGTGCCTGGAGTGCCCAGATTGAAGCTTTCTTT.

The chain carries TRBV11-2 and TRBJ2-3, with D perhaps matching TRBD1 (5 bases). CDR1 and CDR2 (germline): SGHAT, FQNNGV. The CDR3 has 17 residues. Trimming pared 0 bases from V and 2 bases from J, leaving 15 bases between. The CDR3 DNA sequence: TGTGCCAGCAGCTTAGATGGGCAAGGGGTATCCACAGATACGCAGTATTTT. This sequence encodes CASSLDGQGVSTDTQYF.

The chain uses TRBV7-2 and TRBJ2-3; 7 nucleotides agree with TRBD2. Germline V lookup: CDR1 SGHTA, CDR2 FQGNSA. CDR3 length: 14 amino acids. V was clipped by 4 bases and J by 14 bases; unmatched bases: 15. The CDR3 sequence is CASSSTPRAGARYF. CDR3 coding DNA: TGTGCCAGCAGCTCCACCCCCCGGGCGGGAGCGAGGTATTTT. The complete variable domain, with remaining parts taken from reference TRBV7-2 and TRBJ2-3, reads GAGVSQSPSNKVTEKGKDVELRCDPISGHTALYWYRQSLGQGLEFLIYFQGNSAPDKSGLPSDRFSAERTGGSVSTLTIQRTQQEDSAVYLCASSSTPRAGARYFGPGTRLTVL.